This is a list of T cell receptor beta chains from one sample in a study of T cells in Graves' hyperthyroidism and ophthalmopathy. TCRdb itself ran the multiplex PCR reads through MiXCR, one entry per CDR3 protein. This table holds hundreds of thousands of distinct CDR3 sequences, 15% to 20% found once. Sample: blood. Source of these receptors: a woman aged 25 to 39 with Graves' hyperthyroidism. Both conserved end residues are part of each CDR3. A D gene is named only where the DNA matches it firmly. Some rows have no size entry. The others give once, few or many, or a class for an expanded clone.

clone_size j_call v_call d_call cdr3_aa cdr3_nt
- TRBJ1-1 TRBV5-1 - CASSLRGSDTEAFF TGCGCCAGCAGCTTGAGGGGCTCAGACACTGAAGCTTTCTTT
many TRBJ1-1 TRBV5-6 TRBD1 CASSPGTGVEAFF TGTGCCAGCAGTCCCGGGACAGGCGTTGAAGCTTTCTTT
- TRBJ2-3 TRBV20-1 TRBD2 CSARERGLTAADTQYF TGCAGTGCTAGAGAAAGGGGACTAACAGCCGCAGATACGCAGTATTTT
- TRBJ1-6 TRBV5-5 TRBD1 CASRVTGLGNSPLHF TGTGCCAGCAGGGTGACAGGGTTGGGCAATTCACCCCTCCACTTT
many TRBJ2-7 TRBV6-2/TRBV6-3 - CASSTGTPFHEQYF TGTGCCAGCAGTACCGGGACTCCCTTCCACGAGCAGTACTTC
- TRBJ1-1 TRBV24-1 - CATSATIMGPLKVAFF TGTGCCACCAGTGCCACTATTATGGGACCGCTAAAGGTCGCTTTCTTT
- TRBJ2-2 TRBV19 TRBD2 CASSIVGGLAGGLLTGELFF TGTGCCAGTAGTATAGTGGGGGGACTAGCGGGAGGCCTCCTCACCGGGGAGCTGTTTTTT
many TRBJ2-1 TRBV2 TRBD2 CASSDGLAGYNEQFF TGTGCCAGCAGTGATGGACTAGCGGGCTACAATGAGCAGTTCTTC
- TRBJ2-1 TRBV11-3 TRBD1 CAGSKTGTGERFF TGTGCCGGCAGTAAAACCGGGACAGGGGAGAGGTTCTTC
few TRBJ2-2 TRBV20-1 TRBD2 CSARTIGLAGHNTNTGELFF TGCAGTGCTAGAACCATAGGACTAGCGGGACATAATACGAACACCGGGGAGCTGTTTTTT
- TRBJ2-1 TRBV6-1 - CASRTGLYNEQFF TGTGCCAGCAGGACAGGACTGTACAATGAGCAGTTCTTC
many TRBJ2-2 TRBV2 TRBD2 CASRGDTGELFF TGTGCCAGCCGGGGGGACACCGGGGAGCTGTTTTTT
many TRBJ1-1 TRBV29-1 - CSVEGFGIGEAFF TGCAGCGTTGAGGGGTTCGGGATCGGTGAAGCTTTCTTT
many TRBJ2-2 TRBV12-3/TRBV12-4 TRBD1 CASSHGTGGNTGELFF TGTGCCAGCAGTCACGGGACAGGGGGGAACACCGGGGAGCTGTTTTTT
- TRBJ2-7 TRBV7-8 - CASSFSPEAYEQYF TGTGCCAGCAGCTTCTCTCCAGAGGCCTACGAGCAGTACTTC
many TRBJ1-4 TRBV7-2 TRBD1 CASSPAQTGGAWKLFF TGTGCCAGCAGCCCAGCCCAAACAGGGGGCGCGTGGAAACTGTTTTTT
- TRBJ2-5 TRBV15 - CATSREYSEYQETQYF TGTGCCACCAGCAGAGAGTACAGCGAGTACCAAGAGACCCAGTACTTC
many TRBJ1-1 TRBV28 - CASSLDGRSEAFF TGTGCCAGCAGTCTGGATGGGAGGTCTGAAGCTTTCTTT
- TRBJ2-2 TRBV2 - CARNRANGPGELFF TGTGCCAGAAACCGGGCCAACGGCCCCGGGGAGCTGTTTTTT
- TRBJ2-1 TRBV2 TRBD2 CATHGLANHEQFF TGTGCCACCCACGGACTAGCGAACCATGAGCAGTTCTTC
few TRBJ2-7 TRBV11-1 - CASSLVSQGEQYF TGTGCCAGCAGCTTAGTCAGCCAGGGAGAACAGTACTTC
many TRBJ2-7 TRBV2 TRBD2 CASSEARTSATYEQYF TGTGCCAGCAGTGAAGCGAGGACTAGCGCGACCTACGAGCAGTACTTC
few TRBJ2-3 TRBV19 TRBD1 CASRLGQGSTDTQYF TGTGCCAGTAGATTGGGACAGGGCTCGACAGATACGCAGTATTTT
many TRBJ1-4 TRBV3-1 - CASSLDIRDGAVFF TGTGCCAGCAGCCTCGACATACGAGACGGTGCTGTGTTTTTT
- TRBJ2-7 TRBV29-1 - CSTLTRDYEQYF TGCAGCACCCTGACTAGAGACTACGAGCAGTACTTC
- TRBJ2-2 TRBV9 - CASSVDMGASTGELFF TGTGCCAGCAGCGTAGATATGGGGGCTAGCACCGGGGAGCTGTTTTTT
many TRBJ2-1 TRBV29-1 TRBD2 CSVLGTSSYNEQFF TGCAGCGTTTTAGGGACTAGCTCCTACAATGAGCAGTTCTTC
few TRBJ1-2 TRBV7-9 - CASSLLNSGPNYGYTF TGTGCCAGCAGCTTACTGAATTCAGGTCCCAACTATGGCTACACCTTC
many TRBJ2-1 TRBV27 TRBD2 CASSPPHVSGSSEQFF TGTGCCAGCAGTCCCCCCCATGTTAGCGGGAGTAGCGAGCAGTTCTTC
many TRBJ2-7 TRBV11-2 TRBD2 CASSKISGSVYEQYF TGTGCCAGCAGCAAGATTAGCGGGAGTGTCTACGAGCAGTACTTC
many TRBJ2-7 TRBV29-1 - CSVERNYEQYF TGCAGCGTTGAGAGGAACTACGAGCAGTACTTC
- TRBJ2-6 TRBV11-1 - CASSLMGANVLIF TGTGCCAGCAGCTTAATGGGGGCCAACGTCCTGATTTTC
few TRBJ2-1 TRBV5-6 TRBD2 CASSPNVASGRAVYEQFF TGTGCCAGCAGCCCGAACGTGGCTAGCGGGAGGGCCGTCTATGAGCAGTTCTTC
many TRBJ1-1 TRBV18 - CASSPPGRGTEAFF TGTGCCAGCTCACCACCGGGCAGGGGCACTGAAGCTTTCTTT
- TRBJ2-7 TRBV7-9 - CASTPLAREQYF TGTGCCAGCACCCCTCTAGCGAGGGAGCAGTACTTC
- TRBJ1-1 TRBV19 - CASSIVGGGGTEAFF TGTGCCAGTAGTATAGTCGGGGGGGGCGGCACTGAAGCTTTCTTT
few TRBJ2-1 TRBV5-1 TRBD1 CASSLGGQAYNEQFF TGCGCCAGCAGCTTGGGTGGACAGGCCTACAATGAGCAGTTCTTC
many TRBJ2-3 TRBV7-2 - CASSQGGPADTQYF TGTGCCAGCAGCCAAGGGGGTCCCGCAGATACGCAGTATTTT
- TRBJ2-3 TRBV27 - CASSLSAGRDTQYF TGTGCCAGCAGTTTATCGGCCGGTCGTGATACGCAGTATTTT
many TRBJ2-1 TRBV28 TRBD2 CASSLIYGGTTEQFF TGTGCCAGCAGTTTAATTTACGGGGGGACTACCGAGCAGTTCTTC
- TRBJ2-1 TRBV19 TRBD1 CASSMEQGIHNEQFF TGTGCCAGTAGTATGGAACAGGGGATACACAATGAGCAGTTCTTC
few TRBJ2-1 TRBV20-1 TRBD2 CSASPASGRGDEQFF TGCAGTGCTAGCCCAGCTAGCGGGAGAGGGGATGAGCAGTTCTTC
few TRBJ1-2 TRBV28 - CASSLIPSGEYGYTF TGTGCCAGCAGTTTGATCCCGTCAGGGGAGTATGGCTACACCTTC
many TRBJ2-5 TRBV28 - CASSLGGVVQETQYF TGTGCCAGCAGTTTAGGCGGGGTAGTTCAAGAGACCCAGTACTTC
few TRBJ2-1 TRBV7-3 TRBD2 CASSFSGRLSYNEQFF TGTGCCAGCAGCTTTAGCGGGAGATTATCCTACAATGAGCAGTTCTTC
many TRBJ1-4 TRBV20-1 TRBD1 CSARKGAGNEKLFF TGCAGTGCTAGAAAGGGGGCTGGTAATGAAAAACTGTTTTTT
many TRBJ1-4 TRBV7-2 - CASSLRDGNEKLFF TGTGCCAGCAGCTTAAGGGACGGCAATGAAAAACTGTTTTTT
few TRBJ1-2 TRBV4-1 TRBD1 CASSQPARTGVYGYTF TGCGCCAGCAGCCAACCGGCCAGGACAGGAGTCTATGGCTACACCTTC
few TRBJ2-5 TRBV7-2 TRBD1 CASSRTGTQKTQYF TGTGCCAGCAGCAGGACAGGGACACAAAAGACCCAGTACTTC
- TRBJ1-3 TRBV5-1 - CGSSLGDSGNTIYF TGCGGCAGCAGCTTGGGGGACTCTGGAAACACCATATATTTT
many TRBJ2-7 TRBV5-1 - CASSLDAGRSGEQYF TGCGCCAGCAGCTTGGACGCGGGGCGCAGCGGCGAGCAGTACTTC
few TRBJ2-3 TRBV20-1 - CSASWTYPKDTQYF TGCAGTGCTAGTTGGACCTATCCTAAAGATACGCAGTATTTT
few TRBJ2-5 TRBV6-2/TRBV6-3 TRBD2 CASSYPQGGLETQYF TGTGCCAGCAGTTACCCTCAGGGAGGGTTGGAGACCCAGTACTTC
few TRBJ2-3 TRBV7-9 TRBD1 CASSPPLETGVSADTQYF TGTGCCAGCAGCCCCCCTCTCGAGACAGGGGTTAGTGCAGATACGCAGTATTTT